This T cell receptor (beta chain) appears in the sequencing data of a study of T cell changes during pregnancy in multiple sclerosis. Trimming took 1 base from V and 1 from J; bases not matched to a gene: 7. CDR1 and CDR2 (germline): SGHTA, FQGNSA. The CDR3 covers 18 residues. The repertoire was sequenced with immunoSEQ multiplex PCR; TCRdb's copy has only in-frame clones and lacks some. The sample contains tens of thousands of clones, just under 95% of which appear only once. This TCR came from a female donor with multiple sclerosis, enrolled in a pregnancy study. Sequences were derived from peripheral blood, sampled in the third trimester of pregnancy. The gene calls are TRBV7-2 and TRBJ2-3; 11 positions match TRBD1. The CDR3 DNA is TGTGCCAGCAGCTTAGATCTGGTGGGACAGGGGGGCACAGATACGCAGTATTTT. Protein: CASSLDLVGQGGTDTQYF.